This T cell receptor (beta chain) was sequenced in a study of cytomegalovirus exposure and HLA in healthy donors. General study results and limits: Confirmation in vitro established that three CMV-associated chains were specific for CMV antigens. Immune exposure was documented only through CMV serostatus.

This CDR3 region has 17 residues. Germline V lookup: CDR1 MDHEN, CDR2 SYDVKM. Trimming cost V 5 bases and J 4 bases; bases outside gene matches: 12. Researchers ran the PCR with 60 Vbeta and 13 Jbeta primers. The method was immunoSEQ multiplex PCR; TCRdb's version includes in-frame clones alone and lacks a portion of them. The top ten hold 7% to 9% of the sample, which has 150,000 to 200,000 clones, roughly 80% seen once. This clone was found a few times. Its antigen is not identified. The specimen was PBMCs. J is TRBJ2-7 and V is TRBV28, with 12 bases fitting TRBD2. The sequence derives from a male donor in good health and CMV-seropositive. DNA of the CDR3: TGTGCCAGCAGTACATCCTCGGCGGGACTAGCGGGTTACGAGCAGTACTTC. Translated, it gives CASSTSSAGLAGYEQYF.